This TCR beta chain derives from a study of cytomegalovirus exposure and HLA in healthy donors (dated by TCRdb to the late 2010s). About the full investigation: A later analysis indicated that the 120 validation repertoires were generated on the platform also employed for the 700 or so repertoires of the first cohort. Along with the approximately 700-subject first cohort, a separate validation cohort of over 90 different subjects was used. To predict cytomegalovirus infection status, the study combined high-throughput TCR immunosequencing, statistical association of individual TCRs with disease status, and machine learning. The aim of the study was to test whether cataloging public T cell receptors could identify signatures of past pathogen exposure.

Points the paper makes about the study in general: The classifier was reported to diagnose cytomegalovirus status with high specificity and sensitivity in both the original and validation cohorts. The study listed 150 to 200 TCR beta chains as associated with cytomegalovirus. The authors suggested that the approach could potentially be extended to other disease states and immunological phenotypes. Across donors, most TCR sequences were observed very rarely, whereas some public TCRs were present in many individuals. All 120 or so repertoires were used to score co-occurrence in the validation cohort in a later analysis, because that analysis had no HLA typing for the cohort. In vitro tests confirmed that three of the cytomegalovirus-associated TCR beta chains recognize cytomegalovirus antigens. Of the cluster scores, approximately 95% were above 0 in a later analysis, which found that TCRs clustered in the first cohort also tended to co-occur in the roughly 130 validation repertoires.

This clone appeared a single time. It lacks a known antigen. Base qualities are missing; no much larger clone stands one base away. Separate from the approximately 670-subject first cohort, the validation cohort of over 90 subjects was the group to which the donors belonged. Library preparation employed the immunoSEQ multiplex PCR assay. Under the source paper's analysis protocol: To diagnose cytomegalovirus status from the catalog of TCR beta chain sequences, a statistical classification framework was built. TCRdb re-hosts the immuneACCESS table, in-frame sequences only. Its copies lack some clones; in the studies checked, an unresolved V gene accounts for under half of them, and the cause for the rest is not known. The V and J calls and clone size are taken from that table; D and trimming were inferred from the DNA. For this sample the table gives roughly 310,000 clones, of which over 75% were detected only once. Around 1% of the sample comes from the top ten.

The CDR3 sequence holds 13 residues, the cysteine and phenylalanine included. The DNA shown is the 39-base CDR3, in frame from base 1. CDR1 is given as SQVTM and CDR2 as ANQGSEA, both from the germline V gene. The V and J ends are trimmed by 5 bases and 3 bases, leaving 11 bases between them. The source of this sequence is a man aged 30 to 45 in good health and CMV-seronegative. The chain employs TRBV29-1 and TRBJ2-1, and possibly TRBD1, on 6 matching bases. Sequenced sample: PBMCs. The DNA sequence is given as TGCAGCGTTTTCCTGGACAGCTACAATGAGCAGTTCTTC. It is translated as CSVFLDSYNEQFF.